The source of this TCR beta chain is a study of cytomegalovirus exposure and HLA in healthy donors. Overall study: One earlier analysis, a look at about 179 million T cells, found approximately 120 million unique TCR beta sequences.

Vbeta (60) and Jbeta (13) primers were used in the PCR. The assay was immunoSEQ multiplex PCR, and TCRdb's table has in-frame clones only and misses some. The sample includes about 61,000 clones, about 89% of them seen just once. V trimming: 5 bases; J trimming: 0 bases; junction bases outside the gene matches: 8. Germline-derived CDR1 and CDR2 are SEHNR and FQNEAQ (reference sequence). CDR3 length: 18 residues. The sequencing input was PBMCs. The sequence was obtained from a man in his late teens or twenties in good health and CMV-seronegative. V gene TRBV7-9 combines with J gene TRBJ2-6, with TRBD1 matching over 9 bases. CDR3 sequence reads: CASSLHQGQGSGANVLTF. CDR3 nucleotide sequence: TGTGCCAGCAGCCTCCACCAGGGACAGGGCTCTGGGGCCAACGTCCTGACTTTC.